This TCR beta chain emerged from a study of blood T cell repertoires in COVID-19. Across the whole study: Samples came from the United States, Italy and Spain, spanning acute and convalescent COVID-19.

There are 12 residues in the CDR3. V was pared by 7 bases and J by 3 bases, with 3 bases of the junction left unmatched. CDR1 is MDHEN, CDR2 SYDVKM, per germline. The data were produced by immunoSEQ multiplex PCR, yet TCRdb's version contains in-frame clones alone and is incomplete. The profile covers 180,000 or so clones, with around nine tenths appearing a single time and around 3.3% taken by the ten largest. This clone was recorded once. The V call is TRBV28, the J call TRBJ2-7; 7 positions agree with TRBD2. The source is an older man with acute or convalescent COVID-19. Sequencing was done on a sample of peripheral blood. The CDR3 DNA reads as TGTGCCAGCATTGGGGGGGGCTACGAGCAGTACTTC. This gives the protein CASIGGGYEQYF. Filled out from reference TRBV28 and TRBJ2-7, the complete variable domain reads DVKVTQSSRYLVKRTGEKVFLECVQDMDHENMFWYRQDPGLGLRLIYFSYDVKMKEKGDIPEGYSVSREKKERFSLILESASTNQTSMYLCASIGGGYEQYFGPGTRLTVT.